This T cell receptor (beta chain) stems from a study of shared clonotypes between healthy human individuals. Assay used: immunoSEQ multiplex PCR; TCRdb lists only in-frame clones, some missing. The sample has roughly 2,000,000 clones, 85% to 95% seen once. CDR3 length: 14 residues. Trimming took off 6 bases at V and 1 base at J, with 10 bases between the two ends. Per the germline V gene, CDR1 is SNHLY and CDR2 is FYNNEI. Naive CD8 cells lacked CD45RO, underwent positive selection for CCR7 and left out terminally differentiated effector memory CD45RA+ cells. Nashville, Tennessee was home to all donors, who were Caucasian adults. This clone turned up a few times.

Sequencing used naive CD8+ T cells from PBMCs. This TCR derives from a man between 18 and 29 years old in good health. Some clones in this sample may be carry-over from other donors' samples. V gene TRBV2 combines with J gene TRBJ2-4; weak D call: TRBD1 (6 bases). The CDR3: CASSQGWAKNIQYF. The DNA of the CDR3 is TGTGCCAGCAGCCAGGGGTGGGCCAAAAACATTCAGTACTTC.